Listed here are 2 T cell receptor beta chains from one sample, sequenced in a study of T cells expressing NK-cell markers. TCRdb reworked the 5' RACE reads into one entry per CDR3 protein, no DNA. In all, the sample yields 550,000 to 600,000 distinct CDR3 sequences. Material for sequencing was blood T cells: a sorted CD56 or NKG2C T cell subset, CD4+ or CD8+ T cells, or bulk PBMC T cells (not recorded which). The receptors were sampled from a man aged 18 to 30 in good health.

V usage is TRBV7-9 and J usage is TRBJ2-1; TCRdb's D call, TRBD1, is unchecked because there is no DNA. Per germline, CDR1 SEHNR and CDR2 FQNEAQ (reference sequence). The length of the CDR3 is 12 residues. The CDR3 loop is CASSFEYRTQFF.

The chain has TRBV20-1 and TRBJ2-1; TCRdb designates TRBD2, a call that cannot be tested without DNA. The CDR3 contains 17 residues. Germline CDR1 reads DFQATT; CDR2 reads SNEGSKA (reference sequence). This CDR3 is CSARDRASGSSYNEQFF.